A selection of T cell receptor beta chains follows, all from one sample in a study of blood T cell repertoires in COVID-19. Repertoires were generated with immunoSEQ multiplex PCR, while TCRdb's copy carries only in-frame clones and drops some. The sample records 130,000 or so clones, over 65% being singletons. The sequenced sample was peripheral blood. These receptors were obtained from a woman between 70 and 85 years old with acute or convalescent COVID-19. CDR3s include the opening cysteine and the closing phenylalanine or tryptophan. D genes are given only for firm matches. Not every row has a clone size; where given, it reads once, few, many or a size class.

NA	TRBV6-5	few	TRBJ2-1	CASSYGQEQFF	TGTGCCAGCAGTTACGGGCAAGAGCAGTTCTTC
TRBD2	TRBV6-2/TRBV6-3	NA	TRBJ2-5	CASSYSFVGGGAKETQYF	TGTGCCAGCAGTTACTCCTTCGTTGGCGGGGGGGCCAAAGAGACCCAGTACTTC
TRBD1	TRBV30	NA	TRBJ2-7	CAWSPTGGYVYEQYF	TGTGCCTGGAGTCCCACAGGGGGCTACGTCTACGAGCAGTACTTC
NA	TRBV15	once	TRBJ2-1	CATSRDTAGNEQFF	TGTGCCACCAGCAGAGATACGGCAGGGAATGAGCAGTTCTTC
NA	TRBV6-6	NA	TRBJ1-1	CASSYVQIRNTEAFF	TGTGCCAGCAGTTACGTCCAGATAAGGAACACTGAAGCTTTCTTT
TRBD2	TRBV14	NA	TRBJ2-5	CASSQASGAQETQYF	TGTGCCAGCAGCCAAGCTAGCGGGGCGCAAGAGACCCAGTACTTC
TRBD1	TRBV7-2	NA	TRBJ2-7	CASSPGQETYEQYF	TGTGCCAGCAGCCCGGGACAGGAGACCTACGAGCAGTACTTC
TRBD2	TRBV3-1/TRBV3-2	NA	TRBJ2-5	CASSPPSGEETQYF	TGTGCCAGCAGCCCGCCTAGCGGTGAGGAGACCCAGTACTTC
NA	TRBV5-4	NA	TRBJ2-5	CASSLGGRETQYF	TGTGCCAGCAGCTTGGGGGGGCGGGAGACCCAGTACTTC
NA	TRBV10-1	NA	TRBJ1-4	CASSVAQGFNEKLFF	TGCGCCAGCAGCGTCGCACAGGGCTTTAATGAAAAACTGTTTTTT
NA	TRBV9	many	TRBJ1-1	CASSLTGMNTEAFF	TGTGCCAGCAGCCTGACAGGAATGAACACTGAAGCTTTCTTT
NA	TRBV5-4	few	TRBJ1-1	CASSLGQMNTEAFF	TGTGCCAGCAGCTTGGGCCAGATGAACACTGAAGCTTTCTTT
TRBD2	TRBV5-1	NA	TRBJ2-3	CASSLTTGGTTDTQYF	TGCGCCAGCAGCTTAACCACGGGGGGAACCACAGATACGCAGTATTTT
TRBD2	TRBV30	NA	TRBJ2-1	CAWKRGDGGEQFF	TGTGCCTGGAAGCGGGGGGATGGAGGTGAGCAGTTCTTC
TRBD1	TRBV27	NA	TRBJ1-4	CASSLWGGQGIEKLFF	TGTGCCAGCAGTCTATGGGGGGGACAGGGTATTGAAAAACTGTTTTTT
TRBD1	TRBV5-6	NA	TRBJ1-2	CASSLATPGQRIKGGFYTF	TGTGCCAGCAGTTTAGCTACCCCGGGACAGCGCATAAAAGGGGGGTTCTACACCTTC
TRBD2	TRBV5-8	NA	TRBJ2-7	CASSTPGLAIDEQYF	TGTGCCAGCAGCACTCCGGGACTAGCGATCGACGAGCAGTACTTC
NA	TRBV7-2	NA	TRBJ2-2	CASSFGGYTGELFF	TGTGCCAGCAGCTTTGGAGGGTACACCGGGGAGCTGTTTTTT
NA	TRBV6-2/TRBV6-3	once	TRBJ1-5	CASSSTLNQPQHF	TGTGCCAGCAGTTCGACACTCAATCAGCCCCAGCATTTT
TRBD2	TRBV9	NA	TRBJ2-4	CASSETSGGRPNIAKNIQYF	TGTGCCAGCAGCGAAACTAGCGGGGGGCGCCCTAACATAGCCAAAAACATTCAGTACTTC
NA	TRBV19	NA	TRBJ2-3	CASSIGGTLRTDTQYF	TGTGCCAGTAGTATCGGCGGGACCTTACGGACAGATACGCAGTATTTT
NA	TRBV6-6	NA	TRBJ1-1	CATRGGNTEAFF	TGTGCCACGCGGGGAGGGAACACTGAAGCTTTCTTT
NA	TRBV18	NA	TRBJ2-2	CASSPRVANINTGELFF	TGTGCCAGCTCACCACGAGTAGCTAACATTAACACCGGGGAGCTGTTTTTT
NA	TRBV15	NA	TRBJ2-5	CATSYFQGGETQYF	TGTGCCACCAGCTACTTTCAGGGCGGAGAGACCCAGTACTTC
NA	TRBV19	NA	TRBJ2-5	CASSIAGSVETQYF	TGTGCCAGTAGTATAGCAGGGTCGGTAGAGACCCAGTACTTC
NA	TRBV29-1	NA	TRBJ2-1	CSVVTSLRGVNNEQFF	TGCAGCGTTGTGACTTCGTTACGCGGGGTGAACAATGAGCAGTTCTTC
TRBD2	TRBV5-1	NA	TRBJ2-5	CASSPPGAGGQETQYF	TGCGCCAGCAGCCCCCCGGGGGCGGGGGGCCAAGAGACCCAGTACTTC
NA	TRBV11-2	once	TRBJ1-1	CASSLQGQLNTEAFF	TGTGCCAGCAGCCTCCAAGGACAGCTGAACACTGAAGCTTTCTTT
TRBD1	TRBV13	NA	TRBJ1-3	CASSWTGTAGNTIYF	TGTGCCAGCAGCTGGACCGGGACAGCTGGAAACACCATATATTTT
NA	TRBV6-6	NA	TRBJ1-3	CASSYSPDSGNTIYF	TGTGCCAGCAGTTACAGCCCGGACAGCGGAAACACCATATATTTT
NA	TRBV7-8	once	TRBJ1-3	CASSEYRVPSGGNTIYF	TGTGCCAGCAGCGAGTACCGGGTCCCTTCGGGAGGAAACACCATATATTTT
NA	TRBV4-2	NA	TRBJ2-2	CASSQEGANTGELFF	TGTGCCAGCAGCCAAGAAGGGGCGAACACCGGGGAGCTGTTTTTT
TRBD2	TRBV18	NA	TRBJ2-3	CASSSGGPYTDTQYF	TGTGCCAGCTCTAGCGGGGGCCCATACACAGATACGCAGTATTTT
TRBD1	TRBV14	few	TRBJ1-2	CASSGTGIGGGYTF	TGTGCCAGCAGCGGGACAGGGATCGGTGGCGGCTACACCTTC
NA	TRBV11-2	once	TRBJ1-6	CASSLGAKGYYNSPLHF	TGTGCCAGCAGCTTAGGGGCAAAGGGGTATTATAATTCACCCCTCCACTTT
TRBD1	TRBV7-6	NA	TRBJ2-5	CASSRRQGEYQETQYF	TGTGCCAGCAGCCGCAGACAGGGAGAGTACCAAGAGACCCAGTACTTC
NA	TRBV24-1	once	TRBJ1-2	CATSDTRMGDGYTF	TGTGCCACCAGTGATACCCGGATGGGAGACGGCTACACCTTC
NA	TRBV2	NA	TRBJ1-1	CASLFGGTEAFF	TGTGCCAGTCTTTTCGGGGGCACTGAAGCTTTCTTT
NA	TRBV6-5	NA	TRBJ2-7	CASTRGGAGYEQYF	TGTGCCAGCACTAGAGGGGGGGCGGGCTACGAGCAGTACTTC
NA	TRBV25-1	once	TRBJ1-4	CASSEYRQATNEKLFF	TGTGCCAGCAGTGAATATAGGCAGGCAACTAATGAAAAACTGTTTTTT
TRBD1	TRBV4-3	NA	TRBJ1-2	CASSQARGQDGYTF	TGCGCCAGCAGCCAAGCGAGGGGGCAGGATGGCTACACCTTC
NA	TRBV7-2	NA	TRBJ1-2	CASSSGPGQTRNYGYTF	TGTGCCAGCAGCTCAGGACCGGGACAAACCAGAAACTATGGCTACACCTTC
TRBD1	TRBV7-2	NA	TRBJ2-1	CASSLRDSPYNEQFF	TGTGCCAGCAGCCTCCGGGACAGCCCATACAATGAGCAGTTCTTC
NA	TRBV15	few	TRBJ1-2	CATSRDRQAGHTF	TGTGCCACCAGCAGAGATAGGCAGGCGGGACACACCTTC
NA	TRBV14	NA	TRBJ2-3	CASSQVHRVTDTQYF	TGTGCCAGCAGCCAAGTACACAGGGTCACAGATACGCAGTATTTT
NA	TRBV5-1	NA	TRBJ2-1	CASSSRTNLGNEQFF	TGCGCCAGCAGCTCGAGGACTAACCTTGGCAATGAGCAGTTCTTC
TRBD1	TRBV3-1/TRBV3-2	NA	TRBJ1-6	CASSQDIRGRDSPLHF	TGTGCCAGCAGCCAAGATATAAGGGGGCGAGATTCACCCCTCCACTTT
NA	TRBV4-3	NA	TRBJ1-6	CASSQLYNSPLHF	TGCGCCAGCAGCCAACTATATAATTCACCCCTCCACTTT
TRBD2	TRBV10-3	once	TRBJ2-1	CAISESLAGDIGNEQFF	TGTGCCATCAGTGAGTCCCTAGCGGGGGACATAGGGAATGAGCAGTTCTTC
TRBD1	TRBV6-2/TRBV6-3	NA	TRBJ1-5	CASSRDRGPQHF	TGTGCCAGCAGCCGAGACAGGGGGCCCCAGCATTTT
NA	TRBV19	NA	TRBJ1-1	CASIKDRNTEAFF	TGTGCCAGCATTAAGGACAGGAACACTGAAGCTTTCTTT
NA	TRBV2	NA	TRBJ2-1	CASSGTINEQFF	TGTGCCAGCAGTGGGACTATCAATGAGCAGTTCTTC